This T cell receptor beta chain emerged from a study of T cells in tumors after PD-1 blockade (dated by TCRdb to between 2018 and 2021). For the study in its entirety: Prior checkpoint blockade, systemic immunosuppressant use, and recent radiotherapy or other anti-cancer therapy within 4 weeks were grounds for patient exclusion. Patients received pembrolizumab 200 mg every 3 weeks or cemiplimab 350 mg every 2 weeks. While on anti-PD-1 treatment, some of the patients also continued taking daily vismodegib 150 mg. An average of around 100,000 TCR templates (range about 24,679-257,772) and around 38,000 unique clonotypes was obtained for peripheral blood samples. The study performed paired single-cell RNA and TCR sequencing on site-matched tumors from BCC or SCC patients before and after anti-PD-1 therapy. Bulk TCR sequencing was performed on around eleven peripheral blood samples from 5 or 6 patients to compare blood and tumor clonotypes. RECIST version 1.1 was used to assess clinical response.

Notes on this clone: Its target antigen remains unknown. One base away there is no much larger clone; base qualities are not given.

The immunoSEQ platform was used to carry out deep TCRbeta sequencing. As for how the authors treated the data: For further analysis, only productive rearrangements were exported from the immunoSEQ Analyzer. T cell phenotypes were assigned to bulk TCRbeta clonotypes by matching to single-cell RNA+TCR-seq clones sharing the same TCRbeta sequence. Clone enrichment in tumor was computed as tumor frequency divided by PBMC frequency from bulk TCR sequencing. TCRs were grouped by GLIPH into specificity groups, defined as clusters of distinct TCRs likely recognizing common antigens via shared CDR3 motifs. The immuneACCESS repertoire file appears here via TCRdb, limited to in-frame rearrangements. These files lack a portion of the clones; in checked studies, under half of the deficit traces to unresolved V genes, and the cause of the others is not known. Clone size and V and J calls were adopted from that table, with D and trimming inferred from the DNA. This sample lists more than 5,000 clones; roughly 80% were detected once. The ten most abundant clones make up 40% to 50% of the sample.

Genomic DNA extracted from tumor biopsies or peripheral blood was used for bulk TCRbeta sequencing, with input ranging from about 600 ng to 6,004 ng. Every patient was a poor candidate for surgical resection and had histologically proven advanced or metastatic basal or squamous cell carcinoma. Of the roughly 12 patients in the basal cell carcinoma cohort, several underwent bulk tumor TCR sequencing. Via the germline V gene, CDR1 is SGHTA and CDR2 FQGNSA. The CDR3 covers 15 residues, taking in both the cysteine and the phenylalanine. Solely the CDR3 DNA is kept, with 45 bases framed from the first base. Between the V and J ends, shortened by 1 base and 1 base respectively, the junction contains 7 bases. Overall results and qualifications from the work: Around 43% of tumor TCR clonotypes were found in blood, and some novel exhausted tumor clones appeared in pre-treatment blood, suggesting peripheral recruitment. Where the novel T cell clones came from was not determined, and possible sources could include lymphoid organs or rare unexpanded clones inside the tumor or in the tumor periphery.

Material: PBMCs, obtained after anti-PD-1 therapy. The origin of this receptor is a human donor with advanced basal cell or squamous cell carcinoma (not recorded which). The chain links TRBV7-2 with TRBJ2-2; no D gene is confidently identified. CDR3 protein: CASSLVRRNTGELFF. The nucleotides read TGTGCCAGCAGCTTAGTCAGGAGGAACACCGGGGAGCTGTTTTTT. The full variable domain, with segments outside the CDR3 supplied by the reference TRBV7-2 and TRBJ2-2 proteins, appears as GAGVSQSPSNKVTEKGKDVELRCDPISGHTALYWYRQSLGQGLEFLIYFQGNSAPDKSGLPSDRFSAERTGGSVSTLTIQRTQQEDSAVYLCASSLVRRNTGELFFGEGSRLTVL.